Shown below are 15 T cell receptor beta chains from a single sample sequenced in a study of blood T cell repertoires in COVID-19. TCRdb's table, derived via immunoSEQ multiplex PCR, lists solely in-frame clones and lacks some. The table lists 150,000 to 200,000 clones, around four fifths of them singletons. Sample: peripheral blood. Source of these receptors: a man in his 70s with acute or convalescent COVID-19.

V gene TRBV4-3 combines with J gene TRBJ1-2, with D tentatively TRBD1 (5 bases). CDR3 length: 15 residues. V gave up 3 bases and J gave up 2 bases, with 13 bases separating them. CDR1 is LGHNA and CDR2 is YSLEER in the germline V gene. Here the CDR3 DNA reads TGCGCCAGCAGCCAGGACATCCAGGGAAACTATGGCTACACCTTC. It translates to CASSQDIQGNYGYTF.

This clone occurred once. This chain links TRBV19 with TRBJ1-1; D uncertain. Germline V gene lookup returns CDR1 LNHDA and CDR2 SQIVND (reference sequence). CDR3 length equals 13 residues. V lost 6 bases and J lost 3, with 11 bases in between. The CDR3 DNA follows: TGTGCCAGTAGGAATACAGTGGACACTGAAGCTTTCTTT. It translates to CASRNTVDTEAFF. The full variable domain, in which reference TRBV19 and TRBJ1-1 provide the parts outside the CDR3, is DGGITQSPKYLFRKEGQNVTLSCEQNLNHDAMYWYRQDPGQGLRLIYYSQIVNDFQKGDIAEGYSVSREKKESFPLTVTSAQKNPTAFYLCASRNTVDTEAFFGQGTRLTVV.

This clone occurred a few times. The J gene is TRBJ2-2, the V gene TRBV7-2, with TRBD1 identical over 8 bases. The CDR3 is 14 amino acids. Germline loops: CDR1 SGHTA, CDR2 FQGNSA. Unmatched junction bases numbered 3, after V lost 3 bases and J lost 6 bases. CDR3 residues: CASSFDRGSGELFF. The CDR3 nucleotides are TGTGCCAGCAGCTTTGACAGGGGTTCCGGGGAGCTGTTTTTT.

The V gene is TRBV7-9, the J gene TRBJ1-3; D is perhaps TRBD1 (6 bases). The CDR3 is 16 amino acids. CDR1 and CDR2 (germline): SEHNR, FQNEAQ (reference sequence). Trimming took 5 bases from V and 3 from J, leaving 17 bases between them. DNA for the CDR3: TGTGCCAGCAGCCCTGGACAGCGAAGGGGTGGAAACACCATATATTTT. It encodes CASSPGQRRGGNTIYF.

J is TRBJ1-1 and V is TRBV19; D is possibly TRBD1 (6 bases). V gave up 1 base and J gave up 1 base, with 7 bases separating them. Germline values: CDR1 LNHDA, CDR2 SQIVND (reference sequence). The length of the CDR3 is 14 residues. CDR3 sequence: CASSIGGQNTEAFF. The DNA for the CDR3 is TGTGCCAGTAGTATAGGGGGACAGAACACTGAAGCTTTCTTT.

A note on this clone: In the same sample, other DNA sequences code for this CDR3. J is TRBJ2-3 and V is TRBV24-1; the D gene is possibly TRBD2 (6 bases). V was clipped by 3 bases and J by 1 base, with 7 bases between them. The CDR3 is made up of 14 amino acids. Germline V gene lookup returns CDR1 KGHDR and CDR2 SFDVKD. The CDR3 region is CATSDTGGTDTQYF. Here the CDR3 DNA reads TGTGCCACCAGTGATACGGGGGGCACAGATACGCAGTATTTT.

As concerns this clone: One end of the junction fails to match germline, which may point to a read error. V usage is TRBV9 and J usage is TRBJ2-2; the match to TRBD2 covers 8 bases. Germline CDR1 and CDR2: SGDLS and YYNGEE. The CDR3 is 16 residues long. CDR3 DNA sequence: TGTGCCAGCAGCGTCTTAGCGGGACTGAACGCCGGGGAGCTGTTTTTT. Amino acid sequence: CASSVLAGLNAGELFF.

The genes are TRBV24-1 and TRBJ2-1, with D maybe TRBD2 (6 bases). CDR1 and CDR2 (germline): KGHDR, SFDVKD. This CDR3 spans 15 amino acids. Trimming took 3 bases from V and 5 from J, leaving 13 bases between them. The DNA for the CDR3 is TGTGCCACCAGTGATCAGGGAGCGGGCAACAATGAGCAGTTCTTC. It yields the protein CATSDQGAGNNEQFF.

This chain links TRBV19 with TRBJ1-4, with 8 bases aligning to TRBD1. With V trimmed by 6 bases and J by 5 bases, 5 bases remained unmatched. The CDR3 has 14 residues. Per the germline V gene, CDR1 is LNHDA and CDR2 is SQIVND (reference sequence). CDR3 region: CASRLGTGNEKLFF. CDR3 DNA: TGTGCCAGTAGGCTTGGGACAGGAAATGAAAAACTGTTTTTT.

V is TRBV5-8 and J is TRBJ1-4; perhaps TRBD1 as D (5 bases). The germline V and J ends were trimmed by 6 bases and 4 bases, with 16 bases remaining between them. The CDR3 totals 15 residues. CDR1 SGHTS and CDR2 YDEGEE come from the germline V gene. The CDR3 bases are TGTGCCAGCATCGAGGGATGGAGGGGTAATGAAAAACTGTTTTTT. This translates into CASIEGWRGNEKLFF.

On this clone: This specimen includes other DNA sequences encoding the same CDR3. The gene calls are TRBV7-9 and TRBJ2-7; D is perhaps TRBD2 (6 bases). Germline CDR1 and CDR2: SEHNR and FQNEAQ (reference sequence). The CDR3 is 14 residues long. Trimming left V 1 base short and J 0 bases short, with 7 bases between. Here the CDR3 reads CASSLGGVSYEQYF. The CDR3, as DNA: TGTGCCAGCAGCTTAGGCGGGGTCTCCTACGAGCAGTACTTC.

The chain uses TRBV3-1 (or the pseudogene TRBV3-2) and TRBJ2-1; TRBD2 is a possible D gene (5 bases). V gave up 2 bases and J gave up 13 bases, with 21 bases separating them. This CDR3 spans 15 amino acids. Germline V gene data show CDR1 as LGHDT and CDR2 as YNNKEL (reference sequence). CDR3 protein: CASSQNRSPGSHQFF. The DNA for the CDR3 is TGTGCCAGCAGCCAAAACCGAAGCCCGGGATCGCACCAGTTCTTC.

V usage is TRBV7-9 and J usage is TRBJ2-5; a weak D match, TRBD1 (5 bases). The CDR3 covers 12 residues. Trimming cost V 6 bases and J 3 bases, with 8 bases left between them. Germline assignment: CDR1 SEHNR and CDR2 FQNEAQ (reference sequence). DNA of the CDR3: TGTGCCAGCAGTACAGGAGAAGAGACCCAGTACTTC. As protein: CASSTGEETQYF.

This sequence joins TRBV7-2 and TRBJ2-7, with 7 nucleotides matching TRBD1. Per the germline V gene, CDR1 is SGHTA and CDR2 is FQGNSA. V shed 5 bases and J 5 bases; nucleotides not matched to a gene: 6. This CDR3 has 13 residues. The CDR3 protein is CASSPGQPNEQYF. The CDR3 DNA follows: TGTGCCAGCAGCCCGGGACAGCCTAACGAGCAGTACTTC.

CDR3 bases: TGTGCCACCAGCAGAACAGGGGAAACTAATGAAAAACTGTTTTTT. This encodes CATSRTGETNEKLFF. The chain carries TRBV15 and TRBJ1-4, with TRBD1 identical over 7 bases. The J segment lost 1 base and the V segment lost 2 bases, leaving 1 base of the junction unmatched. This CDR3 contains 15 residues. The germline V gene encodes CDR1 LNHNV and CDR2 YYDKDF (reference sequence).